This T cell receptor (beta chain) was observed in a study of cytomegalovirus exposure and HLA in healthy donors. General study points: Some V segments, TRBV6-2 and TRBV6-3 among them, were indistinguishable and were therefore excluded. TCR beta chains numbering approximately 150 were designated cytomegalovirus-associated.

As for this clone: Its antigen is still unknown.

The PCR used 60 Vbeta and 13 Jbeta primers. Generated by immunoSEQ multiplex PCR, the TCRdb table keeps only in-frame clones and is missing some. The table has about 130,000 clones, 70% to 85% seen once. The CDR3 runs to 13 residues. The germline gives CDR1 SGHDN, CDR2 FVKESK. V was trimmed by 2 bases and J by 7 bases, leaving 11 bases between them. Input material: PBMCs. The TCR was taken from a woman aged 40 to 49 in good health and CMV-seropositive. The J gene is TRBJ1-2, the V gene TRBV14; D unclear. CDR3 sequence (DNA): TGTGCCAGCAGCCAATTAATGGCGGGTGGCTACACCTTC. Translated: CASSQLMAGGYTF. Full variable domain (outside the CDR3, taken from reference TRBV14 and TRBJ1-2): EAGVTQFPSHSVIEKGQTVTLRCDPISGHDNLYWYRRVMGKEIKFLLHFVKESKQDESGMPNNRFLAERTGGTYSTLKVQPAELEDSGVYFCASSQLMAGGYTFGSGTRLTVV.